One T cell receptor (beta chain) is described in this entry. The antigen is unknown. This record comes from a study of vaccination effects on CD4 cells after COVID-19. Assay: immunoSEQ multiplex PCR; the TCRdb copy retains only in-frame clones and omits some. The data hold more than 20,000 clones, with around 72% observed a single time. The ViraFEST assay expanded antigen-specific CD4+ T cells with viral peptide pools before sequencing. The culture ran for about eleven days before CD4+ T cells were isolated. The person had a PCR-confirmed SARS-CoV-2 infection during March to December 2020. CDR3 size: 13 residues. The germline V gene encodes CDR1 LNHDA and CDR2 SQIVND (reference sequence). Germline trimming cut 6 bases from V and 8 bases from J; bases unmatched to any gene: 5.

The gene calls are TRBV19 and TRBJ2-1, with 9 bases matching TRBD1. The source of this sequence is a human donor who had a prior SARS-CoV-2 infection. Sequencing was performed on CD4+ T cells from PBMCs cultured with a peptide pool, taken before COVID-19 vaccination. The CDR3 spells CASSRDRVDEQFF. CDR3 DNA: TGTGCCAGTAGCCGGGACAGGGTGGATGAGCAGTTCTTC.